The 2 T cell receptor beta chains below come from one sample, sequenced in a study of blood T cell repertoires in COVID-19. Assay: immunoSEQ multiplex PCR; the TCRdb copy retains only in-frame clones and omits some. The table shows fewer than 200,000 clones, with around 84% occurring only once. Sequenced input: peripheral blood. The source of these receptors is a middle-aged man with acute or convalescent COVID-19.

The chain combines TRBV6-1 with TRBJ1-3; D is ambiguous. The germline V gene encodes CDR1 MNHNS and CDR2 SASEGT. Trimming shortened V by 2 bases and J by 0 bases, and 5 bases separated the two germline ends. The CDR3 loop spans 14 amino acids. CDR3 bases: TGTGCCAGCAGTGAACGGGTCTCTGGAAACACCATATATTTT. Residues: CASSERVSGNTIYF.

CDR3 DNA sequence: TGTGCCAGCAGCGTACAGGGGGCAGAAGAGACCCAGTACTTC. Amino acid sequence: CASSVQGAEETQYF. The V and J genes are TRBV9 and TRBJ2-5, with 8 bases lining up with TRBD1. The germline V gene has CDR1 SGDLS and CDR2 YYNGEE. Germline trimming cut 1 base from V and 3 bases from J; bases unmatched to any gene: 2. The CDR3 is 14 residues long.